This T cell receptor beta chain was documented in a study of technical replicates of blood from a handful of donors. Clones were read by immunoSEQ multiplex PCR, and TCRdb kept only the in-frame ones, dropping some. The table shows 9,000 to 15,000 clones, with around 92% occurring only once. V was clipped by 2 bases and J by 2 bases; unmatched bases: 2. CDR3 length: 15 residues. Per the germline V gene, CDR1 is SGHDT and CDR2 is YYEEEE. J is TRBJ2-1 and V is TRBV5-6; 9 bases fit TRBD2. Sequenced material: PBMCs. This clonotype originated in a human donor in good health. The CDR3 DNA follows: TGTGCCAGCAGCTTTGTAGCGGGAGCCTACAATGAGCAGTTCTTC. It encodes CASSFVAGAYNEQFF.